Listed below are T cell receptor beta chains from one sample, sequenced in a study of blood T cell repertoires in COVID-19. TCRdb's table, derived via immunoSEQ multiplex PCR, lists solely in-frame clones and lacks some. The sample records tens of thousands of clones, around 80% being singletons. The specimen was peripheral blood. The origin of the receptors is an elderly woman with acute or convalescent COVID-19. Each CDR3 is given with its conserved first and last residue. Fields, in order: V gene, D gene, CDR3 protein. The D gene is left open where the match is weak.

>TRBV9|NA
CASSVAPEDSPLHF
>TRBV6-1|NA
CASSEGRVTGELFF
>TRBV10-2|TRBD1
CASTPDRAIYEQYF
>TRBV7-2|NA
CASSLEGPSNLRNTIYF
>TRBV2|NA
CASSVQAGYGYTF
>TRBV19|NA
CASGTGGTDTQYF
>TRBV29-1|NA
CSAGQSGEAQYF
>TRBV5-4|TRBD1
CASSFQGARGYTF
>TRBV27|NA
CASSHLPRQAEDTQYF
>TRBV15|TRBD2
CATSRGAASGTYEQYF
>TRBV19|TRBD1
CASSIDDPGQGFGYTF
>TRBV28|NA
CASSPAGQRDRRAYNEQFF
>TRBV19|TRBD2
CASSPTAGGSYEQYF
>TRBV6-5|NA
CASSYRSFNTEAFF
>TRBV19|NA
CASSIGGGSFYEQYF
>TRBV6-5|TRBD2
CASATSGAITDTQYF
>TRBV28|TRBD1
CASRAATGGSSYEQYF
>TRBV18|NA
CASSAGPPDEKLFF
>TRBV28|NA
CASSPSSPLHF
>TRBV6-5|NA
CASTHRWGRGDKLFF
>TRBV28|NA
CASSPPAGENGYTF
>TRBV3-1/TRBV3-2|TRBD2
CASSQGLAATDTQYF
>TRBV27|TRBD2
CASRVTSGRDTQYF
>TRBV7-2|TRBD1
CASSPWTGGTYEQYF
>TRBV9|TRBD1
CASSVENRGGNTIYF
>TRBV2|TRBD1
CASSEGQGRNNEQFF